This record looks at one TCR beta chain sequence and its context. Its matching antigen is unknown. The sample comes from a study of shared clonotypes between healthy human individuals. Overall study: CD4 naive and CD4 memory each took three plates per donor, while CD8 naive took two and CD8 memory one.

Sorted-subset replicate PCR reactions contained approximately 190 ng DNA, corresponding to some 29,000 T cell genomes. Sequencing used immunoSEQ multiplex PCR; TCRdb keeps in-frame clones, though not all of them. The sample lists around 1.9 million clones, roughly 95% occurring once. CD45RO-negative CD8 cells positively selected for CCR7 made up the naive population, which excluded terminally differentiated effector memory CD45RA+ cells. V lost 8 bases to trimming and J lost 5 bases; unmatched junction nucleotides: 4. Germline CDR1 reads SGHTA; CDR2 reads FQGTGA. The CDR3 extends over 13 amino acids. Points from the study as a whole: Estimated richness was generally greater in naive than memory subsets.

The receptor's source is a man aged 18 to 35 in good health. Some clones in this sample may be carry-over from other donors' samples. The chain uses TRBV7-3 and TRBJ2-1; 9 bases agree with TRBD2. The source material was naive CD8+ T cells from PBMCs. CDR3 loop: CASGTSPHNEQFF. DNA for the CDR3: TGTGCCAGCGGGACTAGCCCCCACAATGAGCAGTTCTTC.